Sequencing of this T cell receptor beta chain was carried out in a study of high-grade serous ovarian cancer treatment subgroups (dated by TCRdb to about 2021). About the full investigation: On average, sequencing produced about 15,000 reads and around 7,500 unique TCR beta rearrangements for each sample. TCR beta repertoires were profiled in patients with high-grade serous ovarian cancer who were grouped, under a laparoscopic triage algorithm, by complete gross resection or by neoadjuvant chemotherapy response. The 30-patient cohort included some 10 patients with no residual disease after primary surgery (R0), some 10 excellent NACT responders, and some 10 poor NACT responders. Each patient contributed one primary tumor and two metastatic tumor samples, giving around 87 samples in total.

High-throughput TCR profiling via ImmunoSEQ was performed on the roughly 98 tumor samples. Concerning the study's data processing: Repertoire diversity metrics included richness (unique productive sequences), clonality, evenness and relatedness; Bhattacharyya coefficient assessed similarity between samples. A sensitivity analysis that removed TCRs with fewer than two reads produced consistent conclusions. TCRdb obtained this table from immuneACCESS and retained in-frame rearrangements with V and J assigned. These tables miss some clones; where compared with another copy, unresolved V genes account for less than half of the shortfall, and the remainder is unexplained. Clone size and V and J calls were adopted from that table, with D and trimming inferred from the DNA. Counted in this sample were approximately 40,000 clones; around three quarters of them appeared once. 3.1% of the sample belongs to the ten largest clones.

Study-level results and caveats: Repertoire similarity ranging from about 0.11 to 0.85 was observed between tumors from the same patient, whereas almost no similarity was observed between different patients. Spatial information was not captured by bulk tumor TCR sequencing, so insight into HGSC tumor complexity and diversity was limited. The TCR repertoire analyses centered on CDR3, leaving CDR1 and CDR2 unanalyzed. Neoantigen level correlated positively with TCR clonal relatedness, and copy number variation and mutation load from whole-genome sequencing showed a positive trend with TCR clonal relatedness.

Spanning cysteine to phenylalanine, the CDR3 consists of 18 amino acids. Only the CDR3 region is kept as DNA, spanning 54 bases read in frame from base 1. V loses 4 bases at its end and J loses 3 bases; junction bases beyond the gene matches: 15. From a lookup of the germline V gene, CDR1 and CDR2 are SGDLS and YYNGEE. Tumor samples were collected prior to definitive surgery or chemotherapy. Genomic DNA was extracted by the MD Anderson Biospecimen Extraction Resource, and TCR sequencing was done by the MD Anderson Cancer Genomics Laboratory. As concerns this clone: It lacks a known antigen. The record has no base qualities; no much larger clone is one base away.

In this chain, TRBV9 is recombined with TRBJ2-5; 10 bases in the junction line up with TRBD2. The TCR comes from a human donor with high-grade serous ovarian cancer. Specimen: tumor tissue. The nucleotides read TGTGCCAGCAGCCCCCAAGCGGGAGGGCACGGCGGGAAAGAGACCCAGTACTTC. It codes for CASSPQAGGHGGKETQYF.